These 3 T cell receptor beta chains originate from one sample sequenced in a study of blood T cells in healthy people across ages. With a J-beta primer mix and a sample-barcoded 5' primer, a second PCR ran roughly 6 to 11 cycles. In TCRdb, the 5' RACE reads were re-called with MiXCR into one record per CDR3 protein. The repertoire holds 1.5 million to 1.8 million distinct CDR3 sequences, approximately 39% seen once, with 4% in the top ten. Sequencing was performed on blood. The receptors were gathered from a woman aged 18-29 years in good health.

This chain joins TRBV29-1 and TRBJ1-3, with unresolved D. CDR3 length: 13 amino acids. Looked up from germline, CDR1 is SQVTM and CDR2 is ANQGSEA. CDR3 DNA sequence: TGCGGCGCCTCGGGCTTGGCTGGAAACACCATATATTTT. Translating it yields CGASGLAGNTIYF.

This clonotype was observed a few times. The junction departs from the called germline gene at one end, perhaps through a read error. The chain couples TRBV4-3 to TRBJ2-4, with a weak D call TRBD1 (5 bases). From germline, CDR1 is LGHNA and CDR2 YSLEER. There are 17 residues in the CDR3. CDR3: CASSQGHRTVAKNIQYF. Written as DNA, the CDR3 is TGCGCCAGCAGCCAAGGGCACAGGACCGTAGCCAAAAATATTCAGTACTTC.

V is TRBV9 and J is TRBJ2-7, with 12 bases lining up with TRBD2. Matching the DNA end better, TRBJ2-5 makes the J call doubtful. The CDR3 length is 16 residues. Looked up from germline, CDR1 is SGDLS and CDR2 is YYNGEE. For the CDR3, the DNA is TGTGCCAGCAGCGCTACGACTAGCGGGAGAGGAGAGACCCAGTACTTC. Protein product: CASSATTSGRGETQYF.